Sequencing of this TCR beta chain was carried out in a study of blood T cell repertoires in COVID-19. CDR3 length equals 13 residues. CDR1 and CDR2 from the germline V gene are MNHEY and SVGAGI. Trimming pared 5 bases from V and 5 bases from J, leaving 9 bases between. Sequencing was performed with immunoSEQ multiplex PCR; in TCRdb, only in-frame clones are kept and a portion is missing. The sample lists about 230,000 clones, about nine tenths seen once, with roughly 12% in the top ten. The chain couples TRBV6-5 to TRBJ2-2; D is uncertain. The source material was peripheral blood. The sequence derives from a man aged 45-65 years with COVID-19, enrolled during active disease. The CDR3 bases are TGTGCCAGCAGTCTCATGGAGACCGGGGAGCTGTTTTTT. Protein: CASSLMETGELFF.